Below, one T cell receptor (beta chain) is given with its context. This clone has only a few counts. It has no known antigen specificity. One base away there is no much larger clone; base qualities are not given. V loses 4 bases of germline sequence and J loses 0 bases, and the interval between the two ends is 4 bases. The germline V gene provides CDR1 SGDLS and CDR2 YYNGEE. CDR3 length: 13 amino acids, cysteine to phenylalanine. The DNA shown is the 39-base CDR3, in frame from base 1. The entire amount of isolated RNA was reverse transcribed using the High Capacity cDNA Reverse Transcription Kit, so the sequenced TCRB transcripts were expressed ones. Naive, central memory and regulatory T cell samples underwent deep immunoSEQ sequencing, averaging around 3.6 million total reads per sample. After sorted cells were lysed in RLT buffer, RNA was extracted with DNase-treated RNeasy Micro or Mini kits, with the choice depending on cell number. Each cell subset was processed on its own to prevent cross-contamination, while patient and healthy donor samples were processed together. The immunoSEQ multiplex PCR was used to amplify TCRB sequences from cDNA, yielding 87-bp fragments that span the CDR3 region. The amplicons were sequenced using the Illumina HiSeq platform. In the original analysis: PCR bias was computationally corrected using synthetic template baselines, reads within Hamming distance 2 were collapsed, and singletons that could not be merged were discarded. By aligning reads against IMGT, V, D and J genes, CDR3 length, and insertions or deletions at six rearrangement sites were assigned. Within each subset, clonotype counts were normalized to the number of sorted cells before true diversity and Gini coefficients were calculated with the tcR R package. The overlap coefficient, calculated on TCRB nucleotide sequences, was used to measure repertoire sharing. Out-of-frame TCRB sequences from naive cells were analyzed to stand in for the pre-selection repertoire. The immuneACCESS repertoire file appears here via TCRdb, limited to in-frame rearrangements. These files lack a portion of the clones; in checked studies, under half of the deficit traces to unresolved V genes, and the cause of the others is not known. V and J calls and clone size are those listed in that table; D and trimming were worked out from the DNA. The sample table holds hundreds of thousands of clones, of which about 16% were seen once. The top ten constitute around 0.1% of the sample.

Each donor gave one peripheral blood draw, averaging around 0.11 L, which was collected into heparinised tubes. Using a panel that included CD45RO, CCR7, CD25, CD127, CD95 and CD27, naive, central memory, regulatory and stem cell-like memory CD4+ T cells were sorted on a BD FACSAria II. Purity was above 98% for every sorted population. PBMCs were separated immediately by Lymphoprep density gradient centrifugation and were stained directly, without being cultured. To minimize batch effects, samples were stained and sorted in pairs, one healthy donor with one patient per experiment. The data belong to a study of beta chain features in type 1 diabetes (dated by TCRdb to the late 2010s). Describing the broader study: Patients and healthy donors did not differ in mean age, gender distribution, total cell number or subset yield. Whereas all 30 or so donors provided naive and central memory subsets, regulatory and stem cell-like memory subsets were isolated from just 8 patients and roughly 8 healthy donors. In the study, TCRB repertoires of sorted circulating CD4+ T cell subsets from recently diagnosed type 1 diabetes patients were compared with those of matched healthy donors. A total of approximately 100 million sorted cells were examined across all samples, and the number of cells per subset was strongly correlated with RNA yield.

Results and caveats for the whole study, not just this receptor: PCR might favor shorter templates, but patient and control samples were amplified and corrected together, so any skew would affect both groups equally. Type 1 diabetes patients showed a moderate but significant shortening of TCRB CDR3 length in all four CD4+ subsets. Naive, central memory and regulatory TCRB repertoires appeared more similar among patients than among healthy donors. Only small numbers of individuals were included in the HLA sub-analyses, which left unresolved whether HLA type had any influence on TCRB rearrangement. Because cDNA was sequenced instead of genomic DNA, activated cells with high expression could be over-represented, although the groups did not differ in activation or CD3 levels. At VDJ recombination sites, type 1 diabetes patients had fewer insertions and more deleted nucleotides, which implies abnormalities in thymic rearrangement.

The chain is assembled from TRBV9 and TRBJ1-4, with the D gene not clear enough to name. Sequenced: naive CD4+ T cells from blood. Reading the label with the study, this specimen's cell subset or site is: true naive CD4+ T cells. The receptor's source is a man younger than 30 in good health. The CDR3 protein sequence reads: CASSLATNEKLFF. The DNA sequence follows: TGTGCCAGCAGCCTGGCAACTAATGAAAAACTGTTTTTT.